The present entry profiles one T cell receptor (beta chain) with its context. No antigen is known for it. The input lacks base qualities; no much larger clone sits a single base away. To prepare the library, the immunoSEQ multiplex PCR assay was applied. For the multiplex PCR, a mixture combining 60 forward primers for TCR Vbeta segments and 13 reverse primers for TCR Jbeta segments was used. Amplification of the CDR3 region of rearranged TCR beta genes was performed with a multiplex PCR assay on genomic DNA. The Illumina HiSeq System was used to sequence the amplified TCR beta libraries as 87-base-pair reads. The authors' analysis ran thus. A later analysis counted about 76 million unique TCR beta chains across the 600 to 850 repertoires, and 10 million to 12 million of these chains were shared by at least two donors. To remove PCR and sequencing errors, raw reads were error-corrected and collapsed into unique sequences using a nearest-neighbor algorithm that merged closely related sequences. To assign V, D and J gene segments, CDR3 sequences were aligned to IMGT reference sequences. For a sequence to be retained, a match of at least six nucleotides was required to both a V gene segment and a J gene segment. Rearrangements were classified as productive when the CDR3 lacked stop codons and remained in frame with V and J, and all other rearrangements were classified as non-productive. Following IMGT convention, CDR3 was defined as the stretch from the second conserved V-encoded cysteine to the conserved J-encoded phenylalanine. The earlier analysis of some 580 of the donors excluded any sequence lacking an unambiguous match to a single V gene segment. In an earlier analysis of several hundred of the donors, V segments were called functional above 56.7% productive rearrangements and were called segregating when the between-donor standard deviation exceeded 5%. To diagnose cytomegalovirus status from the catalog of TCR beta chain sequences, a statistical classification framework was built. In a later analysis, V and J genes were assigned by comparing TCR nucleotide sequences against IMGT/GENE-DB human TR gene sequences. Using the TCRdist pipeline, a later analysis assigned CDR3 sequences along with most-parsimonious VDJ recombination scenarios. A later analysis defined each TCR beta chain by its CDR3 amino acid sequence plus V-gene family, and excluded reads lacking a unique V-gene family. In a later analysis, 550 to 650 highly shared, low-generation-probability nucleotide sequences were removed to address suspected cross-contamination and a sequencing artifact. For each public chain, a later analysis derived a clonal expansion index from normalized ranks of inferred template counts within each repertoire. A later analysis computed generation probabilities with a VDJ recombination model fitted to out-of-frame rearrangements, and checked the results against IGoR. In a later analysis, TCR-TCR, TCR-HLA and TCR-CMV co-occurrence was scored with hypergeometric tests, and a repertoire-size bias correction was applied to TCR pairs. In a later analysis, false discovery rates were estimated by permuting HLA or CMV assignments 20 times. In a later analysis, co-occurring TCRs were grouped using DBSCAN, and TCRdist sequence similarity was added for clustering within HLA-allele-positive subsets. Repertoires with fewer than 30,000 or more than 120,000 public chains were left out of co-occurrence clustering, as were five repertoires with anomalous nucleotide sharing. TCRdb took this table from immuneACCESS and kept in-frame rearrangements with V and J called. Such tables lack part of the clones; where checked against another copy, unresolved V genes explain under half of the gap, and the rest is unexplained. The DNA was the basis for D and trimming; V, J and clone size are from that table. For this sample there are about 100,000 clones; around 86% appear just once. Approximately 3.9% of the sample is taken by the ten largest.

These data come from a study of cytomegalovirus exposure and HLA in healthy donors (dated by TCRdb to the late 2010s). Broadly, across the study: An earlier analysis of approximately 550 of the donors reported more than 250 Gb of sequence data and roughly 110 million unique TCR beta sequences from 150 million to 200 million T cells. Roughly 300 gigabases of sequencing data and 70 million to 95 million unique TCR sequences made up an early release that covered 500 to 650 HLA-typed donors. Among the roughly 400 genotyped donors, around 81% belonged to the genetic ancestry cluster associated with self-reported Caucasian donors. The study aimed to test whether signatures of past pathogen exposure could be identified by cataloging public T cell receptors. The study used immunosequencing to profile the T cell repertoires of 600 to 850 subjects and linked those repertoires to cytomegalovirus serostatus. Besides the first cohort of about 730 subjects, a separate validation cohort made up of 120 or so different subjects was used. To predict cytomegalovirus infection status, the study brought together high-throughput TCR immunosequencing, statistical association of individual TCRs with disease status, and machine learning. In a later analysis, previously published TCR beta repertoires from about 640 donors were re-analyzed and high-resolution HLA genotyping was added so that TCR occurrence patterns could be studied. In the later analysis, no new phenotypic data were used to find candidate immune exposures; instead, reliance was placed on TCR beta sequences and their occurrence across donors. In an earlier analysis of more than 550 of the donors, high-throughput TCR beta sequencing was used to judge whether each TCR beta V gene segment behaved as functional or pseudogenic. Donor age, sex, ethnicity and CMV serostatus were collected together with the repertoire data. Genome-wide SNP genotypes for about 55% of the roughly 670 donors were used in a later genetic analysis, which treated that subset as a discovery cohort. Every discovery cohort repertoire had been produced on one sequencing platform. HLA typing included class I and class II loci at four-digit resolution. The number of typed donors differed by locus: about 620-640 for A, B, C, DRB1 and DQB1; approximately 540 for DQA1; 606 for DPA1; and about 450 for DPB1. Four or five DR-DQ haplotypes were handled as single units for association and clustering because linkage in the cohort was strong. On average, about 200,000 unique TCR beta nucleotide sequences were sequenced per donor among 398 genotyped donors of the cohort, with roughly 20% of those sequences being non-productive.

Findings and caveats that apply to the study as a whole: According to a later analysis, most CMV-associated TCR beta chains appeared to be HLA-restricted, and the HLA associations seemed to be driven largely by CMV exposure. Compared with the approximately 600-donor mean, donors in an Asian-associated ancestry cluster had fewer N-insertions in productive TCRs, according to a later genetic analysis. Because HLA typing was missing for some donors at each locus, association tests included only the typed subset. In the study, about 150 TCR beta chains were listed as associated with cytomegalovirus. Roughly uniform sequencing depth across donors was assumed in presence/absence analyses, although this assumption may not hold. Three of the identified cytomegalovirus-associated TCR beta chains were confirmed in vitro to be specific for cytomegalovirus antigens. A later analysis reported that several top co-occurrence clusters appeared linked to parvovirus B19, influenza, CMV and Epstein-Barr virus. The 87-base-pair reads could not distinguish some IMGT-functional V segments, including TRBV6-2 and TRBV6-3, so those segments were excluded. A later analysis found that TCR association rates varied across HLA loci, with DRB1 alleles showing the most associated TCRs and HLA-C alleles the fewest. Because counts were too low, about 15 rarely observed V segments, including chromosome 9 orphons, were left out of the earlier analysis of over 550 of the donors. Most TCR sequences were observed very rarely across donors, whereas some public TCRs were present in many individuals. In a later analysis, some 17,000 TCR beta sequences were associated with specific HLA alleles at a false discovery rate of 0.05. Correlated functional status among segregating V segments might reflect linkage disequilibrium, but an unknown experimental factor could not be ruled out. In a later analysis, HLA-associated TCR beta chains showed more clonal expansion and lower generation probabilities than non-associated chains that were equally common. Immune exposure information for the cohort was limited to CMV serostatus. When HLA alleles, especially DR and DQ, strongly co-occurred, TCR associations were difficult to assign to individual alleles. A further reported finding was that TCR beta sequences accurately predicted the HLA-A and HLA-B alleles for most subjects in the first cohort. The classifier was reported to diagnose cytomegalovirus status with high specificity and sensitivity in both the original and validation cohorts. V-gene and J-gene trimming of TCR beta chains was associated with a missense DCLRE1C variant in a later genetic analysis, and the association was replicated in an independent cohort. A group of highly shared sequence variants was considered likely to be a technical artifact of the sequencing pipeline. In this cohort, only TCR beta chains were sequenced, and detectable features were limited by the absence of alpha or paired-chain data. Broadly in line with IMGT annotations, most TCR beta V segments showed up in productive rearrangements about 87% or about 30% of the time in an earlier analysis of about 500 of the donors. The authors suggested that the approach could potentially be extended to other disease states and immunological phenotypes.

The cohort was made up of about 610 healthy bone marrow donors. At the time of sampling, all cohort members were nominally healthy, though unrecorded immune exposures were likely present. The donor was CMV seropositive and was included in the group of approximately 310 seropositive cohort members. A peripheral blood sample was provided by each donor, and peripheral blood mononuclear cells were used for TCR beta sequencing. Genomic DNA extraction from the blood cell samples was performed with the Qiagen DNeasy Blood Extraction Kit. CDR3 length: 14 amino acids, cysteine to phenylalanine. Just CDR3 DNA is preserved here, 42 bases in frame from base 1. Trimming removed 1 base from V and 0 bases from J, leaving 7 bases between the germline ends. According to the germline V gene, CDR1 reads MGHRA and CDR2 reads YSYEKL.

The source of this sequence is a woman in her seventies in good health and CMV-seropositive. This sequence uses TRBV4-1 and TRBJ2-7; the D gene remains uncertain. Specimen: PBMCs. DNA sequence: TGCGCCAGCAGCCAAGCTAGGAGCTCCTACGAGCAGTACTTC. It encodes CASSQARSSYEQYF.